This passage covers 24 T cell receptor beta chains from one sample sequenced in a study of blood T cells in healthy people across ages. It was with a sample-barcoded 5' primer and a J-beta primer mix that a second PCR of roughly 7 to 12 cycles was run. From the 5' RACE reads, TCRdb called clonotypes with MiXCR, one entry per CDR3 protein. In the table there are over 600,000 distinct CDR3 sequences, 20% to 25% of which are singletons. Sequenced material: blood. Receptor source: a man between 65 and 80 years old in good health.

As regards this clonotype: This may arise from a read error, as a much more abundant clone is one base away. The chain employs TRBV5-1 and TRBJ2-1; 9 bases fit TRBD2. This CDR3 contains 15 residues. Looked up from germline, CDR1 is SGHRS and CDR2 is YFSETQ. Germline trimming cut 5 bases from V and 7 bases from J; bases unmatched to any gene: 10. The CDR3 sequence: CASSGTAGGSNEQFF. Written as DNA, the CDR3 is TGCGCCAGCAGTGGTACAGCGGGAGGCAGTAATGAGCAGTTCTTC.

In its sample, this clonotype was seen a few times. This sequence joins TRBV29-1 and TRBJ1-5; 7 positions agree with TRBD1. The germline V gene has CDR1 SQVTM and CDR2 ANQGSEA. The CDR3 consists of 15 residues. The junction had 4 bases not matched to a gene; V was cut back by 0 bases and J by 2 bases. The CDR3 nucleotides read TGCAGCGTTGAAGATCATACAGGGGGCAATCAGCCCCAGCATTTT. Protein sequence: CSVEDHTGGNQPQHF.

The gene calls are TRBV20-1 and TRBJ2-2; D could derive from TRBD1 or TRBD2 (5 bases each). Trimming stripped 1 base from V and 0 bases from J, with 15 bases between. Germline V lookup: CDR1 DFQATT, CDR2 SNEGSKA (reference sequence). The CDR3 is made up of 17 amino acids. In DNA form, the CDR3 reads TGCAGTGCTAGAGGCCCGGGGCTAGGGTCGAACACCGGGGAGCTGTTTTTT. Amino acid sequence: CSARGPGLGSNTGELFF.

This chain joins TRBV15 and TRBJ2-5; perhaps TRBD1 as D (6 bases). Germline V gene lookup returns CDR1 LNHNV and CDR2 YYDKDF (reference sequence). There are 16 residues in the CDR3. Trimming shortened V by 0 bases and J by 3 bases, and 14 bases separated the two germline ends. CDR3 loop: CATSRDNPGAKETQYF. CDR3 nucleotide sequence: TGTGCCACCAGCAGAGATAACCCAGGGGCAAAAGAGACCCAGTACTTC.

The chain uses TRBV4-3 and TRBJ1-4, with 7 positions matching TRBD1. Germline lookup yields CDR1 LGHNA and CDR2 YSLEER. The CDR3 contains 17 residues. V gave up 1 base and J gave up 0 bases; unmatched junction bases: 5. The DNA of the CDR3 is TGCGCCAGCAGCCAAGGGCCAGGGGGAGCAACTAATGAAAAACTGTTTTTT. Protein product: CASSQGPGGATNEKLFF.

The table lists this clonotype with many counts. The chain has TRBV6-5 and TRBJ2-7, with 12 bases aligning to TRBD2. V lost 6 bases, J lost 3 bases, and 0 bases stayed unmatched. In germline, CDR1 is MNHEY, CDR2 SVGAGI. The CDR3 contains 13 residues. The CDR3: CASRGLAGYEQYF. The CDR3 region has the DNA TGTGCCAGCAGGGGACTAGCGGGCTACGAGCAGTACTTC.

V is TRBV12-3 or TRBV12-4 and J is TRBJ1-1, with D possibly being TRBD1 (6 bases). The V and J ends lost 4 bases and 2 bases respectively, with 14 bases between them. CDR3 size: 15 residues. CDR3 in DNA: TGTGCCAGCAGTTCCGCCGGGACACCTAACACTGAAGCTTTCTTT. It is translated as CASSSAGTPNTEAFF.

V usage is TRBV20-1 and J usage is TRBJ1-1; no firm D call. Germline CDR1 and CDR2: DFQATT and SNEGSKA (reference sequence). The CDR3 spans 12 residues. The ends were cut back, 1 base at V and 1 base at J, with 4 bases in the middle. CDR3 nucleotides: TGCAGTGCTAGAGCCAAGAACACTGAAGCTTTCTTT. Its protein product is CSARAKNTEAFF.

This clonotype appeared a few times. This sequence joins TRBV2 and TRBJ2-3; D might be TRBD2 (5 bases). This CDR3 comprises 12 residues. Germline values: CDR1 SNHLY, CDR2 FYNNEI. Trimming cost V 5 bases and J 8 bases, with 11 bases left between them. The CDR3 loop is CASSYGLVTQYF. CDR3 sequence (DNA): TGTGCCAGCAGTTACGGACTGGTTACGCAGTATTTT. The full variable domain, its missing parts supplied by reference TRBV2 and TRBJ2-3, is EPEVTQTPSHQVTQMGQEVILRCVPISNHLYFYWYRQILGQKVEFLVSFYNNEISEKSEIFDDQFSVERPDGSNFTLKIRSTKLEDSAMYFCASSYGLVTQYFGPGTRLTVL.

V and J are TRBV5-1 and TRBJ2-7, with 11 positions matching TRBD2. CDR1 SGHRS and CDR2 YFSETQ come from the germline V gene. Germline trimming cut 7 bases from V and 2 bases from J; bases unmatched to any gene: 5. The CDR3 is made up of 14 amino acids. CDR3 sequence reads: CASRLAGNPYEQYF. The CDR3 region has the DNA TGCGCCAGCCGACTAGCGGGGAACCCCTACGAGCAGTACTTC.

This clonotype occurred a few times. A much bigger clone sits one base away, suggesting this may be a read error. V is TRBV20-1 and J is TRBJ1-5; a weak D match, TRBD1 (5 bases). Per the germline V gene, CDR1 is DFQATT and CDR2 is SNEGSKA (reference sequence). The V end lost 5 bases, the J end lost 0 bases, and 8 bases lay between the germline ends. The CDR3 extends over 13 amino acids. In nucleotides, the CDR3 is TGCAGTGCTGGGGGGGATAGCAATCAGCCCCAGCATTTT. Translation: CSAGGDSNQPQHF.

This rearrangement joins TRBV5-5 to TRBJ2-4, with 10 bases fitting TRBD2. This CDR3 is built from 14 residues. The V gene's germline CDR1 is SGHKS and CDR2 YYEKEE (reference sequence). Unmatched junction bases numbered 1, after V lost 1 base and J lost 6 bases. The CDR3 here is CASSLSSGGNIQYF. CDR3 DNA sequence: TGTGCCAGCAGCTTGTCTAGCGGGGGAAACATTCAGTACTTC.

This clonotype occurred a few times. The V gene is TRBV7-2, the J gene TRBJ2-3; 8 bases are a match to TRBD1. CDR1 SGHTA and CDR2 FQGNSA come from the germline V gene. CDR3 length: 15 amino acids. J was trimmed by 4 bases and V by 4 bases; bases with no gene match: 7. The CDR3 nucleotides read TGTGCCAGCAGCTCCTGGACAGGGAAGGCAGATACGCAGTATTTT. It translates to CASSSWTGKADTQYF.

The table lists this clonotype with many counts. V is TRBV27 and J is TRBJ2-4; D perhaps matches TRBD2 (5 bases). Trimming stripped 3 bases from V and 2 bases from J, with 11 bases between. The CDR3 sequence is 15 residues long. In germline, CDR1 is MNHEY, CDR2 SMNVEV (reference sequence). The CDR3 is CASSLDWESKNIQYF. The DNA for the CDR3 is TGTGCCAGCAGTTTGGATTGGGAGTCCAAAAACATTCAGTACTTC.

The table lists this clonotype with many counts. The V call is TRBV6-1, the J call TRBJ1-5; the D gene is possibly TRBD1 (6 bases). V shed 10 bases and J shed 2 bases, with 18 bases lying between them. CDR1 MNHNS and CDR2 SASEGT come from the germline V gene. CDR3 length: 15 amino acids. The CDR3: CATQRGAWGNQPQHF. CDR3 coding DNA: TGTGCCACTCAACGGGGGGCGTGGGGCAATCAGCCCCAGCATTTT.

As regards this clonotype: Compared with germline, one end of the junction differs, possibly owing to a read error. The V gene is TRBV6-6, the J gene TRBJ2-3, with D possibly matching TRBD1 (5 bases). The CDR3 has 16 residues. Germline CDR1 and CDR2: MNHNY and SVGAGI (reference sequence). The CDR3 DNA reads as TGTGCCAACAGTTACAATGTCCAGGGTGGAAAAGATACGCAGTATTTT. Translated, it gives CANSYNVQGGKDTQYF.

The chain recombines TRBV29-1 with TRBJ1-2, with 9 positions matching TRBD1. The germline V gene encodes CDR1 SQVTM and CDR2 ANQGSEA. The CDR3 runs to 13 residues. The V segment lost 3 bases and the J segment 4 bases; nucleotides outside the gene matches: 3. This CDR3 reads CSVEGQGLYGYTF. The CDR3, as DNA: TGCAGCGTTGAGGGACAGGGACTCTATGGCTACACCTTC.

About this clonotype: At one end the junction does not follow the germline gene, possibly because of a read error. The chain carries TRBV20-1 and TRBJ2-1; D remains ambiguous. Germline lookup yields CDR1 DFQATT and CDR2 SNEGSKA (reference sequence). The CDR3 covers 12 residues. CDR3 DNA sequence: TGCAGTGCTAGAGATGAAGGGAATGAGCGGTTCTTC. Translated: CSARDEGNERFF.

The table lists this clonotype with a few counts. The chain links TRBV16 to TRBJ2-2; no clear D. Germline CDR1 is KGHSY and CDR2 is FQNENV. The CDR3 spans 13 residues. V was shortened by 2 bases and J by 6 bases, with 7 bases between the two germline ends. CDR3 sequence: CASSQAWAGELFF. CDR3 DNA sequence: TGTGCCAGCAGCCAAGCTTGGGCCGGGGAGCTGTTTTTT.

This clonotype was seen a handful of times. The chain has TRBV29-1 and TRBJ2-1; D is possibly TRBD2 (6 bases). The CDR3 covers 15 residues. V lost 7 bases and J 10 bases, leaving 26 bases between the germline ends. The germline CDR1 and CDR2 sequences are SQVTM and ANQGSEA. CDR3 DNA: TGCAGCGCTGTGCCGGTGGGACTGGGCTCCGGGGAGCAGTTCTTC. This translates into CSAVPVGLGSGEQFF.

The chain couples TRBV20-1 to TRBJ2-5; D tentatively fits TRBD1 or TRBD2 (7 bases each). The V and J ends lost 4 bases and 3 bases respectively, with 18 bases between them. Germline V gene sequence: CDR1 DFQATT, CDR2 SNEGSKA (reference sequence). The CDR3 contains 15 residues. CDR3 protein: CSAKGASGIEETQYF. DNA of the CDR3: TGCAGTGCTAAGGGGGCCAGCGGGATTGAAGAGACCCAGTACTTC.

The chain is built from TRBV3-1 and TRBJ1-6; D is unclear. Germline V gives CDR1 LGHDT, CDR2 YNNKEL (reference sequence). The CDR3 covers 13 residues. Trimming left V 2 bases short and J 8 bases short, with 7 bases between. The CDR3 DNA sequence: TGTGCCAGCAGCCAAATAGGAGATTCACCCCTCCACTTT. This translates into CASSQIGDSPLHF.

The J gene is TRBJ1-4, the V gene TRBV14; D is possibly TRBD1 (5 bases). The V and J ends lost 2 bases and 0 bases respectively, with 7 bases between them. CDR3 size: 15 residues. CDR1 is SGHDN and CDR2 is FVKESK in the germline V gene. The CDR3, as DNA: TGTGCCAGCAGCCAACTACAGGCAACTAATGAAAAACTGTTTTTT. Its translation: CASSQLQATNEKLFF.

The chain recombines TRBV7-2 with TRBJ2-7, with D tentatively TRBD1 (6 bases). Trimming took 8 bases from V and 2 from J, leaving 13 bases between them. This CDR3 region has 13 residues. The germline gives CDR1 SGHTA, CDR2 FQGNSA. The CDR3 region is CASHRTETYEQYF. The CDR3 DNA reads as TGTGCCAGCCACCGGACAGAAACCTACGAGCAGTACTTC.